These 24 T cell receptor beta chains were sequenced from one sample in a study of blood T cell repertoires in COVID-19. TCRdb's table, derived via immunoSEQ multiplex PCR, lists solely in-frame clones and lacks some. Among about 180,000 clones, around 80% were seen once, and the ten largest hold approximately 7%. Sample: peripheral blood. These receptors originate from a man between 65 and 85 years old with active or convalescent COVID-19.

The chain carries TRBV5-1 and TRBJ2-1, with TRBD2 identical over 14 bases. Germline loops: CDR1 SGHRS, CDR2 YFSETQ. V dropped 4 bases and J dropped 4; count of bases not matched to a gene: 7. The CDR3 extends over 17 amino acids. The CDR3: CASSGTSGSALYNEQFF. The CDR3 DNA reads TGCGCCAGCAGCGGGACTAGCGGGAGTGCTCTGTACAATGAGCAGTTCTTC.

The rearrangement links TRBV4-3 to TRBJ2-1; 13 bases match TRBD2. The V segment lost 0 bases and the J segment 0 bases; nucleotides outside the gene matches: 2. The CDR3 covers 18 residues. Germline CDR1 reads LGHNA; CDR2 reads YSLEER. The CDR3 protein is CASSQDRTSGGSYNEQFF. The DNA of the CDR3 is TGCGCCAGCAGCCAAGATAGGACTAGCGGGGGCTCCTACAATGAGCAGTTCTTC.

The chain couples TRBV7-9 to TRBJ1-1; TRBD1 is a possible D gene (6 bases). The CDR3 is made up of 14 amino acids. CDR1 and CDR2 (germline): SEHNR, FQNEAQ (reference sequence). Trimming removed 8 bases from V and 5 bases from J, with 18 bases in between. The CDR3 nucleotides are TGTGCCAGCGCCAATAAGGGGGGGATGACTGAAGCTTTCTTT. Translating gives CASANKGGMTEAFF.

This clone was seen just once. The chain employs TRBV12-5 and TRBJ1-3; D possibly corresponds to TRBD1 (6 bases). Trimming took off 4 bases at V and 4 bases at J, with 11 bases between the two ends. The germline gives CDR1 LGHNT, CDR2 FRNRAP. This CDR3 is 14 amino acids long. As DNA, the CDR3 is TGTGCTAGTGGTTGGACAGTCGCCGGAAACACCATATATTTT. Its translation: CASGWTVAGNTIYF. Full variable domain (outside the CDR3, taken from reference TRBV12-5 and TRBJ1-3): DARVTQTPRHKVTEMGQEVTMRCQPILGHNTVFWYRQTMMQGLELLAYFRNRAPLDDSGMPKDRFSAEMPDATLATLKIQPSEPRDSAVYFCASGWTVAGNTIYFGEGSWLTVV.

This clone showed up just once. The rearrangement links TRBV6-1 to TRBJ1-1; no definite D call. Per the germline V gene, CDR1 is MNHNS and CDR2 is SASEGT. The V gene lost 0 bases and the J gene lost 4 bases, with 12 bases spanning the gap. CDR3 length: 15 amino acids. CDR3 nucleotide sequence: TGTGCCAGCAGTGAAGCGAGGTCAGTGGGCACTGAAGCTTTCTTT. Translated: CASSEARSVGTEAFF.

The CDR3 protein is CAWSVDRANTEAFF. CDR3 bases: TGTGCCTGGAGTGTTGACAGGGCAAACACTGAAGCTTTCTTT. The V call is TRBV30, the J call TRBJ1-1; the match to TRBD1 covers 7 bases. Germline V lookup: CDR1 GTSNPN, CDR2 SVGIG (reference sequence). The CDR3 has 14 amino acids. V dropped 0 bases and J dropped 2; count of bases not matched to a gene: 3. The full variable domain, rest sourced from reference TRBV30 and TRBJ1-1, is SQTIHQWPATLVQPVGSPLSLECTVEGTSNPNLYWYRQAAGRGLQLLFYSVGIGQISSEVPQNLSASRPQDRQFILSSKKLLLSDSGFYLCAWSVDRANTEAFFGQGTRLTVV.

The gene calls are TRBV15 and TRBJ2-2, with a weak D call TRBD1 (6 bases). In germline, CDR1 is LNHNV, CDR2 YYDKDF (reference sequence). The CDR3 totals 17 residues. Deletions cut 2 bases from V and 3 bases from J, with 16 bases between. CDR3 region: CATSRKRDTSDTGELFF. The CDR3 DNA sequence: TGTGCCACCAGCAGAAAAAGGGACACGAGCGACACCGGGGAGCTGTTTTTT. Full variable domain (remainder filled in from reference TRBV15 and TRBJ2-2): DAMVIQNPRYQVTQFGKPVTLSCSQTLNHNVMYWYQQKSSQAPKLLFHYYDKDFNNEADTPDNFQSRRPNTSFCFLDIRSPGLGDTAMYLCATSRKRDTSDTGELFFGEGSRLTVL.

This clone has ten or more counts. At the DNA level, this CDR3 is encoded by other sequences in the same sample as well. The V call is TRBV4-1, the J call TRBJ1-1, with no clear D. The CDR3 contains 14 residues. V dropped 0 bases and J dropped 1 base, with 6 bases sitting between them. The germline CDR1 and CDR2 sequences are MGHRA and YSYEKL. Written as DNA, the CDR3 is TGCGCCAGCAGCCAAGATCTAGGGAACACTGAAGCTTTCTTT. It specifies CASSQDLGNTEAFF.

The chain has TRBV2 and TRBJ2-1, with 8 bases aligning to TRBD2. Germline trimming cut 6 bases from V and 0 bases from J; bases unmatched to any gene: 7. Germline loops: CDR1 SNHLY, CDR2 FYNNEI. The CDR3 loop spans 16 amino acids. The CDR3 sequence is CASRDIAGSSYNEQFF. The CDR3 nucleotides are TGTGCCAGCAGGGATATAGCGGGGAGCTCCTACAATGAGCAGTTCTTC.

The chain is built from TRBV19 and TRBJ1-4; a possible D gene is TRBD1 (5 bases). V shed 6 bases and J shed 2 bases, with 10 bases lying between them. Germline CDR1 is LNHDA and CDR2 is SQIVND (reference sequence). This CDR3 contains 14 residues. The CDR3 DNA is TGTGCCAGTAGAGGGGCGGCGACTAATGAAAAACTGTTTTTT. Its protein product is CASRGAATNEKLFF.

The V call is TRBV18, the J call TRBJ1-1; no firm D call. Germline V gene sequence: CDR1 KGHSH, CDR2 LQKENI. There are 13 residues in the CDR3. V gave up 2 bases and J gave up 11 bases, with 15 bases separating them. The CDR3: CASSPAGYGGAFF. In DNA form, the CDR3 reads TGTGCCAGCTCACCAGCGGGGTACGGCGGGGCTTTCTTT.

This chain uses TRBV7-9 with TRBJ1-2; D perhaps matches TRBD1 (6 bases). V was pared by 6 bases and J by 6 bases, with 20 bases between. The CDR3 covers 15 residues. The germline V gene has CDR1 SEHNR and CDR2 FQNEAQ (reference sequence). DNA for the CDR3: TGTGCCAGCAGTTACCCGGGACAAAGGTTGGATGGCTACACCTTC. It codes for CASSYPGQRLDGYTF.

This clone was seen a handful of times. This rearrangement joins TRBV15 to TRBJ1-1; 12 bases line up with TRBD1. The junction had 8 bases not matched to a gene; V was cut back by 5 bases and J by 4 bases. This CDR3 spans 16 amino acids. Germline CDR1 is LNHNV and CDR2 is YYDKDF (reference sequence). The CDR3 is CATSRRPGQGATEAFF. The CDR3 DNA reads as TGTGCCACCAGCCGCCGACCGGGACAGGGGGCCACTGAAGCTTTCTTT.

The chain carries TRBV2 and TRBJ2-7; 8 bases agree with TRBD2. The CDR3 length is 15 residues. V shed 5 bases and J 0 bases; nucleotides not matched to a gene: 6. Germline-derived CDR1 and CDR2 are SNHLY and FYNNEI. DNA for the CDR3: TGTGCCAGCAGTTCTAGCGGGTCTAGCTCCTACGAGCAGTACTTC. Translated: CASSSSGSSSYEQYF.

V usage is TRBV29-1 and J usage is TRBJ1-1; D gene uncertain. V gave up 0 bases and J gave up 5 bases, with 10 bases separating them. CDR3 size: 13 residues. Germline V CDR1 and CDR2: SQVTM, ANQGSEA. The CDR3: CSVEDEQRTEAFF. CDR3 coding DNA: TGCAGCGTTGAAGATGAGCAGCGGACTGAAGCTTTCTTT.

The chain carries TRBV5-1 and TRBJ2-1; 8 bases are a match to TRBD2. The CDR3 loop spans 16 amino acids. J was trimmed by 4 bases and V by 0 bases; bases with no gene match: 6. Germline V lookup: CDR1 SGHRS, CDR2 YFSETQ. The CDR3 DNA is TGCGCCAGCAGCTTGGCCGAGAGCGGGGGTTACAATGAGCAGTTCTTC. It yields the protein CASSLAESGGYNEQFF.

The chain couples TRBV2 to TRBJ1-2; the match to TRBD1 covers 7 bases. The germline CDR1 and CDR2 sequences are SNHLY and FYNNEI. There are 14 residues in the CDR3. V shed 2 bases and J 5 bases; nucleotides not matched to a gene: 5. CDR3 nucleotide sequence: TGTGCCAGCAGTGAACAGGGGGAGGCATATGGCTACACCTTC. The encoded protein is CASSEQGEAYGYTF.

This chain links TRBV30 with TRBJ1-3, with D possibly TRBD1 on 6 matching bases. V was shortened by 3 bases and J by 2 bases, with 17 bases between the two germline ends. CDR1 is GTSNPN and CDR2 is SVGIG in the germline V gene (reference sequence). This CDR3 contains 16 residues. The CDR3 DNA reads as TGTGCCTGGAGACCGACCGGGGGGCTGACTGGAAACACCATATATTTT. Its protein product is CAWRPTGGLTGNTIYF. Full variable domain (missing parts from reference TRBV30 and TRBJ1-3): SQTIHQWPATLVQPVGSPLSLECTVEGTSNPNLYWYRQAAGRGLQLLFYSVGIGQISSEVPQNLSASRPQDRQFILSSKKLLLSDSGFYLCAWRPTGGLTGNTIYFGEGSWLTVV.

This clone was seen once. The chain joins TRBV2 to TRBJ2-3, with 7 bases matching TRBD1. V shed 6 bases, J shed 1 base, and the junction held 7 bases outside the gene matches. This CDR3 comprises 15 residues. The germline V gene has CDR1 SNHLY and CDR2 FYNNEI. CDR3 DNA: TGTGCCAGCAGGGGACAGCGGCGGGGCACAGATACGCAGTATTTT. It specifies CASRGQRRGTDTQYF.

The chain uses TRBV6-6 and TRBJ1-2; perhaps TRBD1 as D (5 bases). The germline V and J ends were trimmed by 6 bases and 1 base, with 12 bases remaining between them. Germline V gene lookup returns CDR1 MNHNY and CDR2 SVGAGI (reference sequence). The CDR3 has 14 residues. This chain's CDR3 is CASRFLGDNYGYTF. The DNA of the CDR3 is TGTGCCAGCAGGTTTTTAGGGGATAACTATGGCTACACCTTC.

The CDR3 spells CASGGQGSYEQYF. The CDR3 bases are TGTGCCAGCGGTGGACAGGGATCCTACGAGCAGTACTTC. The V and J genes are TRBV3-1 (or the pseudogene TRBV3-2) and TRBJ2-7; 8 nucleotides match TRBD1. CDR3 size: 13 residues. From germline, CDR1 is LGHDT and CDR2 YNNKEL (reference sequence). The J segment lost 1 base and the V segment lost 8 bases, leaving 4 bases of the junction unmatched.

J is TRBJ2-1 and V is TRBV7-6, with 12 bases that match TRBD2. The CDR3 totals 17 residues. The V gene end was trimmed by 2 bases and the J gene end by 4 bases; junction bases not matched to a gene: 6. The germline gives CDR1 SGHVS, CDR2 FNYEAQ. The DNA for the CDR3 is TGTGCCAGCAGCTTACTAGCGGGAGGGCCCGGGTACAATGAGCAGTTCTTC. Protein: CASSLLAGGPGYNEQFF.

The J gene is TRBJ1-5, the V gene TRBV12-3 or TRBV12-4; D uncertain. The CDR3 consists of 13 residues. V was clipped by 0 bases and J by 4 bases, with 4 bases between them. The CDR3 spells CASSLASNQPQHF. The CDR3 DNA reads as TGTGCCAGCAGTTTAGCGTCTAATCAGCCCCAGCATTTT.

This chain connects TRBV19 to TRBJ1-2, with 8 bases lining up with TRBD1. V gave up 5 bases and J gave up 6 bases; unmatched junction bases: 5. The CDR3 consists of 13 residues. From germline, CDR1 is LNHDA and CDR2 SQIVND (reference sequence). CDR3 nucleotide sequence: TGTGCCAGTAGTCAAGACAGGGGCCATGGCTACACCTTC. It encodes CASSQDRGHGYTF.